The clone carrying this T cell receptor beta chain was recorded a few times. Antigen specificity is unknown. Newly diagnosed hyperthyroidism donors, aged 18 to 65, duration under 2 months. Thyroid ultrasound, orbital computed tomography, TRAb, serum thyroxine and clinical symptoms formed the basis of diagnosis. This entry belongs to a study of Graves' ophthalmopathy and Graves' hyperthyroidism. Amplified material comprised TCR beta CDR3 regions derived from RNA transcripts. Second-round multiplex PCR came after first-round RT-PCR with HTBI primers. TCRdb used MiXCR to reprocess the multiplex PCR reads, holding one entry per CDR3 protein. The top ten clones hold around 6.9% of a sample with over 500,000 distinct CDR3 sequences, 22% of them seen once. Study results and limitations: Using a 13-signature model, the authors split ophthalmopathy from stable hyperthyroidism, with around 89% sensitivity and approximately 84% specificity.

The CDR3 runs to 15 residues. Germline loops: CDR1 KGHSH, CDR2 LQKENI. V was clipped by 1 base and J by 7 bases, with 16 bases between them. The chain employs TRBV18 and TRBJ1-1; no definite D call. Sequencing was done on a sample of peripheral blood. The TCR was taken from a woman between 18 and 29 years old with stable Graves' hyperthyroidism. Some clones in this sample may be carry-over from other donors' samples. The CDR3 is CASSPRSQKGNEAFF. The CDR3 DNA sequence: TGTGCCAGCTCACCACGGTCACAAAAGGGAAATGAAGCTTTCTTT.